A selection of T cell receptor beta chains follows, all from one sample in a study of cytomegalovirus exposure and HLA in healthy donors. Some clones are missing from TCRdb's copy, which holds only in-frame ones; the method was immunoSEQ multiplex PCR. The sample consists of approximately 200,000 clones, around 74% of them appearing once. Sequenced input: PBMCs. Receptor source: a girl between 10 and 17 years old in good health and CMV-seropositive. CDR3s include the opening cysteine and the closing phenylalanine or tryptophan. The D gene is left open where the match is weak. Size tells how often a clone was seen (once, few, many) or the class of an expanded clone, and some rows leave it out.

j_gene	d_gene	v_gene	abundance	CDR3aa	CDR3nt
TRBJ2-5	NA	TRBV6-6	NA	CASSYLLGAETQYF	TGTGCCAGCAGTTACCTATTGGGGGCTGAGACCCAGTACTTC
TRBJ1-1	NA	TRBV5-1	once	CASSATGHQNTEAFF	TGCGCCAGCAGCGCGACGGGACACCAGAACACTGAAGCTTTCTTT
TRBJ2-2	TRBD2	TRBV5-5	NA	CASKFAGDTGELFF	TGTGCCAGCAAATTCGCGGGGGACACCGGGGAGCTGTTTTTT
TRBJ2-7	NA	TRBV4-3	once	CASSQDRVAAYEQYF	TGCGCCAGCAGCCAAGACAGGGTGGCCGCCTACGAGCAGTACTTC
TRBJ2-2	NA	TRBV20-1	NA	CSATGFGELFF	TGCAGTGCAACGGGTTTCGGGGAGCTGTTTTTT
TRBJ2-2	TRBD1	TRBV4-2	NA	CASSQVAQGAGGGELFF	TGTGCCAGCAGCCAAGTAGCACAGGGGGCCGGCGGCGGGGAGCTGTTTTTT
TRBJ1-4	NA	TRBV7-9	NA	CASSLAAAQGYYEKLFF	TGTGCCAGCAGCTTAGCGGCGGCCCAGGGCTATTATGAAAAACTGTTTTTT
TRBJ1-4	NA	TRBV6-6	NA	CASSYSLPTNEKLFF	TGTGCCAGCAGTTACTCCCTTCCAACTAATGAAAAACTGTTTTTT
TRBJ2-3	TRBD2	TRBV7-8	NA	CASSLALRGGLDTQYF	TGTGCCAGCAGCTTAGCTCTCCGGGGGGGCCTGGATACGCAGTATTTT
TRBJ2-7	TRBD1	TRBV11-3	NA	CASSLRRTGGSLGSYEQYF	TGTGCCAGCAGCTTAAGGCGGACAGGGGGGTCGTTAGGGTCCTACGAGCAGTACTTC
TRBJ2-2	TRBD2	TRBV11-2	NA	CASSLNRLAGYGELFF	TGTGCCAGCAGCTTAAACAGACTAGCGGGGTACGGGGAGCTGTTTTTT
TRBJ1-5	TRBD1	TRBV5-8	NA	CASSLAIRGTGAYSNQPQHF	TGTGCCAGCAGCTTGGCCATCCGGGGGACAGGGGCCTATAGCAATCAGCCCCAGCATTTT
TRBJ1-4	NA	TRBV5-3	NA	CARSLGTDEKLFF	TGTGCCAGAAGCTTGGGGACAGATGAAAAACTGTTTTTT
TRBJ1-1	NA	TRBV20-1	NA	CSEGVGTEAFF	TGCAGCGAGGGAGTAGGTACTGAAGCTTTCTTT
TRBJ1-1	NA	TRBV21-1	few	CARTGDEGATEAFF	TGTGCCAGGACAGGGGACGAAGGGGCCACTGAAGCTTTCTTT
TRBJ2-1	TRBD2	TRBV12-5	few	CASGLVLAGVDGEQFF	TGTGCTAGTGGTTTGGTACTAGCGGGGGTAGACGGGGAGCAGTTCTTC